The 29 T cell receptor beta chains below were found in one sample sequenced in a study of OX40 agonist ivuxolimab in advanced cancers. The method was immunoSEQ multiplex PCR; TCRdb's version includes in-frame clones alone and lacks a portion of them. Of tens of thousands of clones in the sample, 79% were seen once. The sequencing here drew on CD4+ or CD8+ T cells sorted from blood, taken in a trial of the OX40 agonist ivuxolimab. All receptors come from an adult with an advanced solid tumor such as melanoma, head and neck, liver or kidney cancer.

The genes are TRBV28 and TRBJ1-2; tentatively, D is TRBD1 (6 bases). Germline-derived CDR1 and CDR2 are MDHEN and SYDVKM. V lost 3 bases, J lost 1 base, and 12 bases lay in between. This CDR3 region has 15 residues. The CDR3, as DNA: TGTGCCAGCAGTTTCGGGACAAGGAGTAACTATGGCTACACCTTC. Translated, it gives CASSFGTRSNYGYTF.

This clone was recorded once. The rearrangement uses TRBV9 and TRBJ2-1; 7 bases match TRBD1. CDR3 length: 16 amino acids. From germline, CDR1 is SGDLS and CDR2 YYNGEE. J lost 3 bases, V lost 4 bases, and 10 bases had no gene match. CDR3 nucleotides: TGTGCCAGCAGCAACCGACAGGGTTGGGGCTACAATGAGCAGTTCTTC. It specifies CASSNRQGWGYNEQFF.

The chain has TRBV6-1 and TRBJ2-6; D is unresolved. Per the germline V gene, CDR1 is MNHNS and CDR2 is SASEGT. The CDR3 totals 15 residues. V shed 3 bases and J shed 2 bases, with 8 bases lying between them. The CDR3 DNA reads as TGTGCCAGCAGTGAGGGTAACCCTGGGGCCAACGTCCTGACTTTC. It codes for CASSEGNPGANVLTF.

The chain joins TRBV11-2 to TRBJ1-1; unclear D gene. Per the germline V gene, CDR1 is SGHAT and CDR2 is FQNNGV. The CDR3 extends over 14 amino acids. The V and J ends lost 5 bases and 0 bases respectively, with 10 bases between them. In DNA, the CDR3 is TGTGCCAGCAGCCCAGTTTGGGTGAACACTGAAGCTTTCTTT. It is translated as CASSPVWVNTEAFF. Together with reference TRBV11-2 and TRBJ1-1, the CDR3 gives the full variable domain: EAGVAQSPRYKIIEKRQSVAFWCNPISGHATLYWYQQILGQGPKLLIQFQNNGVVDDSQLPKDRFSAERLKGVDSTLKIQPAKLEDSAVYLCASSPVWVNTEAFFGQGTRLTVV.

The chain combines TRBV6-6 with TRBJ2-5, with 8 positions matching TRBD1. The J call is in doubt because the DNA end fits TRBJ2-7 better. Germline V gene sequence: CDR1 MNHNY, CDR2 SVGAGI (reference sequence). The CDR3 covers 13 residues. CDR3 protein: CASTKDRDYEQYF. CDR3 coding DNA: TGTGCCAGCACCAAGGACAGGGACTACGAGCAGTACTTC.

The J gene is TRBJ1-4, the V gene TRBV2, with D perhaps matching TRBD1 (5 bases). Per germline, CDR1 SNHLY and CDR2 FYNNEI. V dropped 4 bases and J dropped 10 bases, with 16 bases sitting between them. This CDR3 region has 14 residues. The CDR3 region is CASSGLEGNGKLFF. The CDR3 DNA reads TGTGCCAGCAGTGGGCTCGAGGGGAACGGAAAACTGTTTTTT. Supplemented by reference TRBV2 and TRBJ1-4, the full variable domain reads EPEVTQTPSHQVTQMGQEVILRCVPISNHLYFYWYRQILGQKVEFLVSFYNNEISEKSEIFDDQFSVERPDGSNFTLKIRSTKLEDSAMYFCASSGLEGNGKLFFGSGTQLSVL.

The CDR3 DNA follows: TGTGCCTCCAGTGGGGGGCACTCACCCCTCCACTTT. Translated: CASSGGHSPLHF. The rearrangement links TRBV30 to TRBJ1-6, with D perhaps matching TRBD1 (6 bases). Germline CDR1 GTSNPN, CDR2 SVGIG (reference sequence). With 7 bases removed from V and 10 bases from J, the gap between germline ends came to 14 bases. The CDR3 spans 12 residues.

The V and J genes are TRBV4-3 and TRBJ1-2; 12 bases line up with TRBD1. Germline V CDR1 and CDR2: LGHNA, YSLEER. This CDR3 spans 15 amino acids. With V trimmed by 1 base and J by 4 bases, 1 base remained unmatched. The CDR3 sequence: CASSQGDRGLYGYTF. CDR3 sequence (DNA): TGCGCCAGCAGCCAAGGGGACAGGGGGCTCTATGGCTACACCTTC.

The chain joins TRBV19 to TRBJ2-3, with D tentatively TRBD2 (6 bases). Germline CDR1 and CDR2: LNHDA and SQIVND (reference sequence). The CDR3 has 15 residues. Trimming stripped 2 bases from V and 0 bases from J, with 9 bases between. Written as DNA, the CDR3 is TGTGCCAGTAGTATAATAGGGACTAGCACAGATACGCAGTATTTT. This sequence encodes CASSIIGTSTDTQYF.

The rearrangement uses TRBV28 and TRBJ2-7; TRBD2 agrees at 8 bases. V shed 5 bases, J shed 6 bases, and the junction held 12 bases outside the gene matches. CDR1 and CDR2 (germline): MDHEN, SYDVKM. The CDR3 is made up of 15 amino acids. The CDR3 loop is CASSPPAGVLSEQYF. The CDR3 bases are TGTGCCAGCAGTCCCCCAGCGGGAGTTCTGAGCGAGCAGTACTTC.

Note on this clone: The junction shows a germline mismatch at one end, possibly a read error. The chain has TRBV30 and TRBJ2-3; D uncertain. CDR3 length equals 12 residues. Germline loops: CDR1 GTSNPN, CDR2 SVGIG (reference sequence). The CDR3 nucleotides are TGTGCCTGGAGTCGAAGCACTGATACGCAGTATTTT. This translates into CAWSRSTDTQYF.

The chain joins TRBV9 to TRBJ1-1; TRBD1 matches at 8 bases. The trim removed 0 bases at V and 2 bases at J, leaving 6 bases unmatched. This CDR3 region has 16 residues. Germline CDR1 SGDLS, CDR2 YYNGEE. CDR3 in amino acids: CASSVALDRANTEAFF. DNA of the CDR3: TGTGCCAGCAGCGTAGCCCTGGACAGGGCAAACACTGAAGCTTTCTTT.

The chain uses TRBV5-1 and TRBJ1-1, with TRBD1 matching 7 bases. The CDR3 loop spans 13 amino acids. Germline V CDR1 and CDR2: SGHRS, YFSETQ. With 5 bases clipped from V and 7 bases from J, the junction kept 8 bases outside the gene matches. The CDR3: CASSWDSKIEAFF. CDR3 DNA sequence: TGCGCCAGCAGTTGGGACAGCAAAATTGAAGCTTTCTTT.

The chain links TRBV27 to TRBJ2-2; 8 bases agree with TRBD1. With 5 bases clipped from V and 4 bases from J, the junction kept 6 bases outside the gene matches. CDR1 and CDR2 (germline): MNHEY, SMNVEV (reference sequence). The CDR3 length is 15 residues. The CDR3 protein is CASSPGQEITGELFF. DNA of the CDR3: TGTGCCAGCAGTCCGGGACAGGAGATCACCGGGGAGCTGTTTTTT.

The CDR3 DNA is TGTGCCAGTATCCCGGGCAGGGGAGTTGGAAACACCATATATTTT. Residues: CASIPGRGVGNTIYF. This chain uses TRBV19 with TRBJ1-3; D might be TRBD1 (6 bases). The germline CDR1 and CDR2 sequences are LNHDA and SQIVND (reference sequence). CDR3 length: 15 amino acids. V lost 7 bases and J 3 bases, leaving 16 bases between the germline ends. Supplemented by reference TRBV19 and TRBJ1-3, the full variable domain reads DGGITQSPKYLFRKEGQNVTLSCEQNLNHDAMYWYRQDPGQGLRLIYYSQIVNDFQKGDIAEGYSVSREKKESFPLTVTSAQKNPTAFYLCASIPGRGVGNTIYFGEGSWLTVV.

This chain links TRBV6-1 with TRBJ2-5; 7 bases are a match to TRBD1. The end of the DNA fits TRBJ2-7 better, so the J call may be wrong. The CDR3 runs 12 residues. The germline V gene has CDR1 MNHNS and CDR2 SASEGT. The CDR3 DNA reads as TGTGCCAGCACCCAGGGGGTCGACGAGCAGTACTTC. Translation gives CASTQGVDEQYF.

This clone was seen a handful of times. The chain uses TRBV10-3 and TRBJ1-2, with 8 bases lining up with TRBD1. The germline CDR1 and CDR2 sequences are ENHRY and SYGVKD. The CDR3 contains 14 residues. The V gene end was trimmed by 8 bases and the J gene end by 5 bases; junction bases not matched to a gene: 10. The CDR3 DNA is TGTGCCATCGGGGCCGGGACAGGAGCATATGGCTACACCTTC. It translates to CAIGAGTGAYGYTF.

The CDR3 spells CASSADGWTQYF. As DNA, the CDR3 is TGTGCCAGCAGCGCCGATGGATGGACCCAGTACTTC. This chain joins TRBV11-2 and TRBJ2-5; no clear D gene. CDR1 and CDR2 from the germline V gene are SGHAT and FQNNGV. The CDR3 spans 12 residues. V lost 5 bases to trimming and J lost 7 bases, with 11 bases between them.

The chain employs TRBV6-1 and TRBJ1-3; D perhaps matches TRBD1 (6 bases). This CDR3 region has 13 residues. V lost 1 base and J 14 bases, leaving 15 bases between the germline ends. Germline values: CDR1 MNHNS, CDR2 SASEGT. The CDR3 coding sequence is TGTGCCAGCAGTGAAGGTGATATAGGGGGACTATATTTT. It codes for CASSEGDIGGLYF.

The J gene is TRBJ1-4, the V gene TRBV4-3; unclear D gene. This CDR3 comprises 15 residues. Trimming left V 1 base short and J 0 bases short, with 6 bases between. CDR1 is LGHNA, CDR2 YSLEER, per germline. In DNA, the CDR3 is TGCGCCAGCAGCCAAGTTTGGGCAACTAATGAAAAACTGTTTTTT. It yields the protein CASSQVWATNEKLFF.

V is TRBV5-1 and J is TRBJ2-7; D call uncertain. Germline CDR1 is SGHRS and CDR2 is YFSETQ. Trimming stripped 0 bases from V and 2 bases from J, with 9 bases between. CDR3 length: 14 residues. The CDR3 sequence is CASSLALEAYEQYF. The DNA of the CDR3 is TGCGCCAGCAGCTTGGCGCTAGAGGCCTACGAGCAGTACTTC.

The chain links TRBV19 to TRBJ2-7, with TRBD2 identical over 10 bases. Germline CDR1 LNHDA, CDR2 SQIVND (reference sequence). Unmatched junction bases numbered 7, after V lost 9 bases and J lost 5 bases. The CDR3 totals 13 residues. CDR3 region: CASPGTSVHEQYF. CDR3 bases: TGTGCCAGCCCCGGGACTAGCGTTCACGAGCAGTACTTC. Full variable domain (missing parts from reference TRBV19 and TRBJ2-7): DGGITQSPKYLFRKEGQNVTLSCEQNLNHDAMYWYRQDPGQGLRLIYYSQIVNDFQKGDIAEGYSVSREKKESFPLTVTSAQKNPTAFYLCASPGTSVHEQYFGPGTRLTVT.

The chain is built from TRBV11-3 and TRBJ1-6; TRBD1 might be the D (6 bases). With 4 bases removed from V and 2 bases from J, the gap between germline ends came to 12 bases. The length of the CDR3 is 16 residues. Germline V gene data show CDR1 as SGHNT and CDR2 as YENEEA. The CDR3 loop is CASSSLGTTYNSPLHF. CDR3 bases: TGTGCCAGCAGCTCTCTCGGGACAACCTATAATTCACCCCTCCACTTT.

Of note for this clone: This sample includes further DNA sequences coding for the same CDR3. The DNA of the CDR3 is TGTGCCAGCAGCTTAGCACCAGATACGCAGTATTTT. It translates to CASSLAPDTQYF. The chain links TRBV7-9 to TRBJ2-3, with D uncertain. Trimming cost V 0 bases and J 4 bases, with 2 bases left between them. The CDR3 extends over 12 amino acids. Germline V lookup: CDR1 SEHNR, CDR2 FQNEAQ (reference sequence).

The chain recombines TRBV7-8 with TRBJ2-5, with 11 bases matching TRBD2. CDR1 is SGHVS and CDR2 is FQNEAQ in the germline V gene. The V segment lost 5 bases and the J segment 1 base; nucleotides outside the gene matches: 6. This CDR3 comprises 16 residues. The CDR3 protein is CASSTLAGAPQETQYF. DNA of the CDR3: TGTGCCAGCAGCACACTAGCGGGGGCCCCCCAAGAGACCCAGTACTTC.

The chain is built from TRBV28 and TRBJ2-7; 10 bases agree with TRBD1. Germline V lookup: CDR1 MDHEN, CDR2 SYDVKM. The trim removed 6 bases at V and 6 bases at J, leaving 8 bases unmatched. The CDR3 totals 14 residues. This CDR3 is CASSPWGQGTEQYF. DNA for the CDR3: TGTGCCAGCAGCCCCTGGGGACAGGGGACCGAGCAGTACTTC. Based on the CDR3 plus reference TRBV28 and TRBJ2-7, the full variable domain is DVKVTQSSRYLVKRTGEKVFLECVQDMDHENMFWYRQDPGLGLRLIYFSYDVKMKEKGDIPEGYSVSREKKERFSLILESASTNQTSMYLCASSPWGQGTEQYFGPGTRLTVT.

The rearrangement uses TRBV6-1 and TRBJ1-6; possible D gene TRBD1, 5 bases. The germline V gene encodes CDR1 MNHNS and CDR2 SASEGT. Trimming left V 1 base short and J 9 bases short, with 16 bases between. This CDR3 is 16 amino acids long. The CDR3 region is CASSEVQGSGGSPLHF. DNA of the CDR3: TGTGCCAGCAGTGAAGTTCAAGGGTCCGGGGGTTCACCCCTCCACTTT.

The chain employs TRBV4-3 and TRBJ1-5; no definite D call. Germline V lookup: CDR1 LGHNA, CDR2 YSLEER. V dropped 0 bases and J dropped 0 bases, with 6 bases sitting between them. This CDR3 has 15 residues. CDR3 DNA: TGCGCCAGCAGCCAAGATGGGGATAGCAATCAGCCCCAGCATTTT. Translating it yields CASSQDGDSNQPQHF.

V is TRBV9 and J is TRBJ1-4, with D possibly TRBD1 on 6 matching bases. V shed 3 bases and J shed 7 bases, with 10 bases lying between them. Germline V CDR1 and CDR2: SGDLS, YYNGEE. This CDR3 has 13 residues. CDR3 sequence reads: CASSADRAEKLFF. The DNA of the CDR3 is TGTGCCAGCAGCGCGGACAGAGCTGAAAAACTGTTTTTT.